The 9 T cell receptor beta chains below come from one sample, sequenced in a study of cytomegalovirus exposure and HLA in healthy donors. PCR primers comprised 60 Vbeta and 13 Jbeta primers. Generated by immunoSEQ multiplex PCR, the TCRdb table keeps only in-frame clones and is missing some. In the table there are about 110,000 clones, around three quarters of which are singletons. Specimen: PBMCs. These receptors were collected from a woman aged 25-40 years in good health and CMV-seronegative.

The chain joins TRBV5-6 to TRBJ1-2, with D hard to call. This CDR3 has 12 residues. Trimming removed 3 bases from V and 5 bases from J, with 8 bases in between. CDR1 is SGHDT and CDR2 is YYEEEE in the germline V gene. The CDR3 DNA follows: TGTGCCAGCAGCTCGGGTTCTTATGGCTACACCTTC. This translates into CASSSGSYGYTF.

The J gene is TRBJ2-1, the V gene TRBV27, with TRBD1 as a possible D gene (6 bases). CDR3 length: 12 amino acids. Trimming stripped 6 bases from V and 7 bases from J, with 10 bases between. CDR1 and CDR2 (germline): MNHEY, SMNVEV (reference sequence). CDR3 coding DNA: TGTGCCAGCAGATCAGGGGCGAATGAGCAGTTCTTC. The encoded protein is CASRSGANEQFF.

The V call is TRBV18, the J call TRBJ2-7, with a tentative D call TRBD1 (6 bases). Germline V CDR1 and CDR2: KGHSH, LQKENI. The CDR3 has 14 residues. V was shortened by 0 bases and J by 1 base, with 7 bases between the two germline ends. CDR3 DNA: TGTGCCAGCTCACCACCGCAGGGGTCCTACGAGCAGTACTTC. This translates into CASSPPQGSYEQYF. Full variable domain (rest looked up from reference TRBV18 and TRBJ2-7): NAGVMQNPRHLVRRRGQEARLRCSPMKGHSHVYWYRQLPEEGLKFMVYLQKENIIDESGMPKERFSAEFPKEGPSILRIQQVVRGDSAAYFCASSPPQGSYEQYFGPGTRLTVT.

The chain combines TRBV27 with TRBJ1-2; 9 bases align to TRBD1. The CDR3 loop spans 14 amino acids. CDR1 is MNHEY, CDR2 SMNVEV, per germline (reference sequence). Germline trimming cut 3 bases from V and 4 bases from J; bases unmatched to any gene: 3. CDR3: CASSLGQGTYGYTF. The CDR3 nucleotides are TGTGCCAGCAGTTTGGGACAGGGAACCTATGGCTACACCTTC.

V gene TRBV5-1 combines with J gene TRBJ2-1; TRBD1 aligns across 9 bases. Germline lookup yields CDR1 SGHRS and CDR2 YFSETQ. Trimming at V came to 5 bases and at J to 6 bases, leaving 6 bases not matched to a gene. This CDR3 is built from 14 residues. As DNA, the CDR3 is TGCGCCAGCAGTCCGGACAGGGGTGGCAATGAGCAGTTCTTC. The encoded protein is CASSPDRGGNEQFF.

The CDR3 DNA is TGTGCCAGCAGTTTATCCGCGACAGGGGGCGAGTACTTC. This translates into CASSLSATGGEYF. The chain couples TRBV28 to TRBJ2-7, with 10 nucleotides matching TRBD1. The germline gives CDR1 MDHEN, CDR2 SYDVKM. The V gene end was trimmed by 1 base and the J gene end by 11 bases; junction bases not matched to a gene: 5. This CDR3 is 13 amino acids long.

This clone was seen more than once but under ten times. The chain links TRBV9 to TRBJ2-5; weak D call: TRBD1 (6 bases). Germline V CDR1 and CDR2: SGDLS, YYNGEE. The ends were cut back, 6 bases at V and 5 bases at J, with 20 bases in the middle. The CDR3 runs 15 residues. CDR3 amino acids: CASTAIGQNGETQYF. CDR3 nucleotides: TGTGCCAGCACCGCGATTGGACAGAATGGGGAGACCCAGTACTTC. Full variable domain (remainder filled in from reference TRBV9 and TRBJ2-5): DSGVTQTPKHLITATGQRVTLRCSPRSGDLSVYWYQQSLDQGLQFLIQYYNGEERAKGNILERFSAQQFPDLHSELNLSSLELGDSALYFCASTAIGQNGETQYFGPGTRLLVL.

This clone was counted between two and nine times. V gene TRBV6-1 combines with J gene TRBJ2-1, with 11 bases that match TRBD1. Germline V gene lookup returns CDR1 MNHNS and CDR2 SASEGT. With V trimmed by 7 bases and J by 8 bases, 7 bases remained unmatched. This CDR3 spans 14 amino acids. CDR3 nucleotides: TGTGCCAGCACGAATGGACAGGGGGCCTATGAGCAGTTCTTC. It encodes CASTNGQGAYEQFF.

The chain carries TRBV4-2 and TRBJ1-4; 10 positions match TRBD1. Trimming took 4 bases from V and 7 from J; bases not matched to a gene: 0. This CDR3 region has 13 residues. The germline gives CDR1 LGHNA, CDR2 YNFKEQ. The CDR3, as DNA: TGTGCCAGCAGCCGACAGGGGGCTGAAAAACTGTTTTTT. This gives the protein CASSRQGAEKLFF.